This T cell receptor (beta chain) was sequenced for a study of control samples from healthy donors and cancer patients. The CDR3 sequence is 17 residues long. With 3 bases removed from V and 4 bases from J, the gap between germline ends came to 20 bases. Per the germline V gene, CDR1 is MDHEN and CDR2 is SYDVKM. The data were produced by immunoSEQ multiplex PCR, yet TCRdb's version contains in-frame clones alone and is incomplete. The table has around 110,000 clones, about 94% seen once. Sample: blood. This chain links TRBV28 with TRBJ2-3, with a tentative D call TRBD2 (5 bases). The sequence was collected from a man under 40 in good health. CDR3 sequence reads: CASSFSLSRTDSDTQYF. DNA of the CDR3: TGTGCCAGCAGTTTCTCCCTGTCGAGGACGGACTCAGATACGCAGTATTTT.